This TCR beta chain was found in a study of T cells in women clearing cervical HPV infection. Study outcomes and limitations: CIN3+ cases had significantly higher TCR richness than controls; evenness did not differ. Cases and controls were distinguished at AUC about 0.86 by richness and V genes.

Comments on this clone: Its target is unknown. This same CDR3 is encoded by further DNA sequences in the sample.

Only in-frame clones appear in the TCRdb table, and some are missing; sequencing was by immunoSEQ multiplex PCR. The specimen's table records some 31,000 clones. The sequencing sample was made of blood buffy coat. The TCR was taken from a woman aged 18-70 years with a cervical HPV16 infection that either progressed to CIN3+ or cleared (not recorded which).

The covered CDR3 bases are TGTGCCAGCAGTCCCGGCGGGGGCCCGAGCTCCTACAATGAG. It is translated as CASSPGGGPSSYNE. The entire CDR3 sequence reads CASSPGGGPSSYNEQFF. This chain joins TRBV27 and TRBJ2-1; D is perhaps TRBD2 (7 bases). The missing CDR3 end, 3 residues past where the read stops, is filled in from the germline J gene. The V end was cut by 5 bases, the J end by 0 bases, with 17 bases between. This CDR3 comprises 17 residues. CDR1 MNHEY and CDR2 SMNVEV come from the germline V gene (reference sequence).